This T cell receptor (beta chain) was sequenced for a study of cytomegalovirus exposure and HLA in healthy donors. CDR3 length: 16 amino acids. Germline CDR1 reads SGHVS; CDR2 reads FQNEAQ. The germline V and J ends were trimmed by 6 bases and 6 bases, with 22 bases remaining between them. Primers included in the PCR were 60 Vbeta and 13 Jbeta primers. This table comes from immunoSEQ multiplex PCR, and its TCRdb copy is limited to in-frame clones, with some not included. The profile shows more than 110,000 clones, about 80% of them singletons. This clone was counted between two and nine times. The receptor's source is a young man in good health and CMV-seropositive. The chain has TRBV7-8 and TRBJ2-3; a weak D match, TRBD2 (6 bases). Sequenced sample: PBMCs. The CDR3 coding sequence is TGTGCCAGCAGTCGTATTAGGGACTCCTCTACGGATACGCAGTATTTT. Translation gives CASSRIRDSSTDTQYF.